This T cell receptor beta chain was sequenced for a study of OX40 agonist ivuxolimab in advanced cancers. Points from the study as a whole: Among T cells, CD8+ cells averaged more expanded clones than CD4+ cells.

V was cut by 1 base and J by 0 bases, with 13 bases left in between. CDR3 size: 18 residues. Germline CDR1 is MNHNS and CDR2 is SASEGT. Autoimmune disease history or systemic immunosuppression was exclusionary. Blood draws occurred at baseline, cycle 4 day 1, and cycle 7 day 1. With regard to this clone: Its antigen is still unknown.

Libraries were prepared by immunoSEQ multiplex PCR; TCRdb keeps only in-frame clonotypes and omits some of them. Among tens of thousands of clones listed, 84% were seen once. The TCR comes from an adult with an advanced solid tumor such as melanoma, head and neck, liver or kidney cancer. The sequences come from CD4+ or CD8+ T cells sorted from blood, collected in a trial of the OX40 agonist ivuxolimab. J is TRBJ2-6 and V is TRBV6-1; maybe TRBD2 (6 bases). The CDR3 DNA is TGTGCCAGCAGTGAAGTTGGCCGGGGGAGCTCTGGGGCCAACGTCCTGACTTTC. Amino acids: CASSEVGRGSSGANVLTF.